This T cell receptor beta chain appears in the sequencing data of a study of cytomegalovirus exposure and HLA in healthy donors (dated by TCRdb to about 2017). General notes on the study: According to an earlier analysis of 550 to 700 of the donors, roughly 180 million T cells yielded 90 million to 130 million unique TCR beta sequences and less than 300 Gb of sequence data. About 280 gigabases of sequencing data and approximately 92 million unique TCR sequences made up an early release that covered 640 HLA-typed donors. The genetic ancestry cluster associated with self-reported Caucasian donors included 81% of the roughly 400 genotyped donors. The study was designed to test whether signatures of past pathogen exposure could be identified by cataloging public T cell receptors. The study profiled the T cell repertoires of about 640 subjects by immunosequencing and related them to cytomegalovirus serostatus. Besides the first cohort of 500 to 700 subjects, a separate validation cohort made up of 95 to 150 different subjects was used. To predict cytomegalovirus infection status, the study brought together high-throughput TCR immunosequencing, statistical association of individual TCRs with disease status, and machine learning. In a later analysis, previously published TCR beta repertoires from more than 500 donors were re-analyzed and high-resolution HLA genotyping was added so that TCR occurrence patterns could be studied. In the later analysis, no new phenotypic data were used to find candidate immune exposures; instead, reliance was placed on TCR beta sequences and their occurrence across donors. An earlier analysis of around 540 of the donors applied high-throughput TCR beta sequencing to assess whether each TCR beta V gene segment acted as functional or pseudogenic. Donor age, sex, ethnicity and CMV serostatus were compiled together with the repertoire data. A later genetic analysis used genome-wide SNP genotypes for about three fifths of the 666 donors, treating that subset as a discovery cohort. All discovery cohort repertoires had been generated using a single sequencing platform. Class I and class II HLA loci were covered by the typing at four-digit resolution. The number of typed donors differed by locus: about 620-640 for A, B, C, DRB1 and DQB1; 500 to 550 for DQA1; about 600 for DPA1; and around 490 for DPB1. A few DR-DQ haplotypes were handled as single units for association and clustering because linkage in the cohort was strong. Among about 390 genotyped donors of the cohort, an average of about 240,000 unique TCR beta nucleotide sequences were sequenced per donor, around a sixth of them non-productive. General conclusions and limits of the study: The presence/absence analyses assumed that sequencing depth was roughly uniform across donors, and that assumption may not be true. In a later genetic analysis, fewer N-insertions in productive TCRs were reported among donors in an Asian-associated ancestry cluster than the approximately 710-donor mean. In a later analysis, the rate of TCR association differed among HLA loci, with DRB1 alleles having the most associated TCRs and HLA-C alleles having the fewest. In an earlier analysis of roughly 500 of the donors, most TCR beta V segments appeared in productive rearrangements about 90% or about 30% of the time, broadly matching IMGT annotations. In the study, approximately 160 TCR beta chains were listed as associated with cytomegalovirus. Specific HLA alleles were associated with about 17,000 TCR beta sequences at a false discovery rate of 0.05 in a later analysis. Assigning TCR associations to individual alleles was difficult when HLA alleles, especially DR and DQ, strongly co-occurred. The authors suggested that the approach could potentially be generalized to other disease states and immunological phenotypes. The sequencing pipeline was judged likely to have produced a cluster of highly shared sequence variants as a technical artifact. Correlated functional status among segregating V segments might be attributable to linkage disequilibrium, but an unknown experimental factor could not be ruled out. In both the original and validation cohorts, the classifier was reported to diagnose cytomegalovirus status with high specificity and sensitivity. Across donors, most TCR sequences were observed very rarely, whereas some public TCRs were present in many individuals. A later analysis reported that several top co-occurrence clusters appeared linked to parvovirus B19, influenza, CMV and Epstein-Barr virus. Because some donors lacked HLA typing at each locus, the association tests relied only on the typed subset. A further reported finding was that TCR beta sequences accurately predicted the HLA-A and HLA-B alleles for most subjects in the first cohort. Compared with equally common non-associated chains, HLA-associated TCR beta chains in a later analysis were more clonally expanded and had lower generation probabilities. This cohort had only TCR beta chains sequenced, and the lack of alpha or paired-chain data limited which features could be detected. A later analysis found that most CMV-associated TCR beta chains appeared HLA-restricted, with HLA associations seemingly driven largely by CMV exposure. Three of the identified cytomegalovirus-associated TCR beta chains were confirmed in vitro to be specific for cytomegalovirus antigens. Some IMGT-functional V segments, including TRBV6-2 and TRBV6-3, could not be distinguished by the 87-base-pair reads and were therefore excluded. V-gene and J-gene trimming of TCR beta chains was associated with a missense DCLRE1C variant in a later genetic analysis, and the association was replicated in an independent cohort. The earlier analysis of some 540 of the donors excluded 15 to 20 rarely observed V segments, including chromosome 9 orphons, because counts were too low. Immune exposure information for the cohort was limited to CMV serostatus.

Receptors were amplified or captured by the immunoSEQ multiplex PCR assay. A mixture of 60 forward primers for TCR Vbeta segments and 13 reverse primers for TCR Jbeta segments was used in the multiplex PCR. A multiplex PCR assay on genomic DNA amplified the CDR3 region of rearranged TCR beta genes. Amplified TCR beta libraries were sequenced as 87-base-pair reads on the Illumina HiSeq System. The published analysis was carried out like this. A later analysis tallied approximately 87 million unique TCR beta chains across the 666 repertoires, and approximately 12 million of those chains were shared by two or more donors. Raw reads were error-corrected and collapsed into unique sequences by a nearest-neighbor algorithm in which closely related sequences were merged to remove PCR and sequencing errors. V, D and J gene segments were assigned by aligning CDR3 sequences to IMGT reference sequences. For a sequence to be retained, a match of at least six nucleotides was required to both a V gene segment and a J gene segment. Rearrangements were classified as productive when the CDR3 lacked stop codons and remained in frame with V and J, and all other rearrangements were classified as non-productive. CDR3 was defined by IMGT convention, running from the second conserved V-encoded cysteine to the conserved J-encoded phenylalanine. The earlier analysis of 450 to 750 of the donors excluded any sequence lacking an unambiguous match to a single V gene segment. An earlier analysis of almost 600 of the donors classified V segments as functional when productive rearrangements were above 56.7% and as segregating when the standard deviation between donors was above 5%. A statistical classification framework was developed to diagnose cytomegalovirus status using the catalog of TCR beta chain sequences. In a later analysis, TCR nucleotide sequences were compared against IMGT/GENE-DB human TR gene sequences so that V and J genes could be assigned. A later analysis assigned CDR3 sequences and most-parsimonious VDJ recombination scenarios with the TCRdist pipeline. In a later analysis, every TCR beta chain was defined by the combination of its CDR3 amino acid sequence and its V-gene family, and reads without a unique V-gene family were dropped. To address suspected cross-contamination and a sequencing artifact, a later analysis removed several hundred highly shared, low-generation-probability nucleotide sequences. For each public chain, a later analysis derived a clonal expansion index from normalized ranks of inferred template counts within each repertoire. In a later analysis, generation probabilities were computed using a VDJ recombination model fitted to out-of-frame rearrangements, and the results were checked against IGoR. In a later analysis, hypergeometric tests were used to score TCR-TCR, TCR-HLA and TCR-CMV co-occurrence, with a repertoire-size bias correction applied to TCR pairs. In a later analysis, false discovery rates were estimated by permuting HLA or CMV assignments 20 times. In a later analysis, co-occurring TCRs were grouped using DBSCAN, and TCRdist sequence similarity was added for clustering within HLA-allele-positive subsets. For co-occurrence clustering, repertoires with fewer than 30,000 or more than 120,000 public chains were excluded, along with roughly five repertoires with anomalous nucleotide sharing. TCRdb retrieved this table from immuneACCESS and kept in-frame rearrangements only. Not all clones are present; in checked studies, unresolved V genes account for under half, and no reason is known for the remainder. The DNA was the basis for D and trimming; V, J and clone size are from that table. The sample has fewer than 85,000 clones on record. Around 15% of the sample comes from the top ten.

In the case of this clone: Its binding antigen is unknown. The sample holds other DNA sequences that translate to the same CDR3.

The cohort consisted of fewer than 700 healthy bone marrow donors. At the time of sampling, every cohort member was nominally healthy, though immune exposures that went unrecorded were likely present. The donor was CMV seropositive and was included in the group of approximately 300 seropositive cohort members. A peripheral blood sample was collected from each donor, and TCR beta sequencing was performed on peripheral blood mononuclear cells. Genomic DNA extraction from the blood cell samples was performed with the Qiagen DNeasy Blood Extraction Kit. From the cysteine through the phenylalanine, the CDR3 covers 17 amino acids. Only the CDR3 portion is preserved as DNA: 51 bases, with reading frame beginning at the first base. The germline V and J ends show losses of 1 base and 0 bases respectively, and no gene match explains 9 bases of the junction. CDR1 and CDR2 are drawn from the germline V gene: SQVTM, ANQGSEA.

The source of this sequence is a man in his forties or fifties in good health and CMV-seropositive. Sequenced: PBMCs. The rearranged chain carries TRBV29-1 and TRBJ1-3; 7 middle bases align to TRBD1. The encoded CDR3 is CSVEGRGQTNSGNTIYF. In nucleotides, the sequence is TGCAGCGTTGAAGGAAGGGGACAGACGAACTCTGGAAACACCATATATTTT.